The 18 T cell receptor beta chains below were found in one sample sequenced in a study of blood T cell repertoires in COVID-19 (TCRdb year 2020). The library was generated by the immunoSEQ multiplex PCR assay. What TCRdb holds here is the immuneACCESS table cut down to in-frame rearrangements. Part of the clones is not present; checked against another copy, under half of the missing clones reflect an unresolved V gene, and the others are unexplained. The sample table records about 380,000 clones; 85% of these occur just once. The ten largest make up roughly 3.7% of the sample. The sequenced sample consisted of peripheral blood. These receptor sequences come from a woman aged 18-29 years with acute or convalescent COVID-19.

The rearrangement joins TRBV7-2 to TRBJ1-2; D gene uncertain. The ends were cut back, 4 bases at V and 4 bases at J, with 13 bases in the middle. The CDR3 sequence is 14 residues long. Looked up from germline, CDR1 is SGHTA and CDR2 is FQGNSA. The CDR3 bases are TGTGCCAGCAGCTCCTGGGCAACTTCCTATGGCTACACCTTC. Translated, it gives CASSSWATSYGYTF.

The chain couples TRBV14 to TRBJ2-1; 9 bases are shared with TRBD2. Germline CDR1 is SGHDN and CDR2 is FVKESK. CDR3 length equals 15 residues. V lost 1 base to trimming and J lost 6 bases; unmatched junction nucleotides: 4. CDR3 region: CASSQGLAGLNEQFF. The DNA for the CDR3 is TGTGCCAGCAGCCAAGGGCTAGCGGGACTCAATGAGCAGTTCTTC. Looking up the rest from reference TRBV14 and TRBJ2-1 gives the full variable domain: EAGVTQFPSHSVIEKGQTVTLRCDPISGHDNLYWYRRVMGKEIKFLLHFVKESKQDESGMPNNRFLAERTGGTYSTLKVQPAELEDSGVYFCASSQGLAGLNEQFFGPGTRLTVL.

J is TRBJ1-3 and V is TRBV27, with 8 bases aligning to TRBD1. The CDR3 consists of 15 residues. The ends lost 3 bases at V and 2 bases at J; junction bases unmatched: 3. In germline, CDR1 is MNHEY, CDR2 SMNVEV (reference sequence). The CDR3 protein is CASSFAGGAGNTIYF. The CDR3, as DNA: TGTGCCAGCAGTTTCGCAGGGGGCGCTGGAAACACCATATATTTT.

The chain is built from TRBV6-5 and TRBJ2-7; 10 bases match TRBD1. Trimming at V came to 7 bases and at J to 3 bases, leaving 6 bases not matched to a gene. CDR3 length: 14 amino acids. Germline V gene lookup returns CDR1 MNHEY and CDR2 SVGAGI. The CDR3, as DNA: TGTGCCAGCACCCTTGGGGACAGGGGCTACGAGCAGTACTTC. This codes for CASTLGDRGYEQYF.

This clone came up once. As DNA, the CDR3 is TGTGCCAGCAGCTTGGTGGGACAGGGTCGAGGCTACACCTTC. Protein: CASSLVGQGRGYTF. This rearrangement joins TRBV5-4 to TRBJ1-2; TRBD1 matches at 9 bases. Unmatched junction bases numbered 5, after V lost 0 bases and J lost 8 bases. Looked up from germline, CDR1 is SGHNT and CDR2 is YYREEE (reference sequence). There are 14 residues in the CDR3. Together with reference TRBV5-4 and TRBJ1-2, the CDR3 gives the full variable domain: ETGVTQSPTHLIKTRGQQVTLRCSSQSGHNTVSWYQQALGQGPQFIFQYYREEENGRGNFPPRFSGLQFPNYSSELNVNALELDDSALYLCASSLVGQGRGYTFGSGTRLTVV.

This chain uses TRBV11-2 with TRBJ2-5; D perhaps matches TRBD1 (6 bases). The germline V gene encodes CDR1 SGHAT and CDR2 FQNNGV. This CDR3 is 15 amino acids long. V dropped 0 bases and J dropped 4 bases, with 12 bases sitting between them. CDR3 in amino acids: CASSLERTVIETQYF. The CDR3 nucleotides are TGTGCCAGCAGCTTAGAAAGGACAGTAATAGAGACCCAGTACTTC.

The rearrangement uses TRBV19 and TRBJ2-7; TRBD1 agrees at 7 bases. V lost 4 bases and J lost 1; bases outside the gene matches: 10. The CDR3 is 16 amino acids. Germline V gives CDR1 LNHDA, CDR2 SQIVND (reference sequence). CDR3 bases: TGTGCCAGTAGTAGGGGAGCCGGGACAGTTTCCTACGAGCAGTACTTC. Its protein is CASSRGAGTVSYEQYF. Full variable domain (remainder filled in from reference TRBV19 and TRBJ2-7): DGGITQSPKYLFRKEGQNVTLSCEQNLNHDAMYWYRQDPGQGLRLIYYSQIVNDFQKGDIAEGYSVSREKKESFPLTVTSAQKNPTAFYLCASSRGAGTVSYEQYFGPGTRLTVT.

The chain couples TRBV24-1 to TRBJ1-1, with D perhaps TRBD1 (6 bases). The length of the CDR3 is 12 residues. Per the germline V gene, CDR1 is KGHDR and CDR2 is SFDVKD. The V gene lost 3 bases and the J gene lost 8 bases, with 9 bases spanning the gap. The CDR3 spells CATSDAGTEAFF. CDR3 coding DNA: TGTGCCACCAGTGATGCAGGGACAGAAGCTTTCTTT.

This sequence joins TRBV5-1 and TRBJ2-3; 8 bases align to TRBD2. The CDR3 spans 14 residues. Trimming at V came to 2 bases and at J to 2 bases, leaving 1 base not matched to a gene. Germline lookup yields CDR1 SGHRS and CDR2 YFSETQ. In DNA form, the CDR3 reads TGCGCCAGCAGCTTCGGGGGGGCCACAGATACGCAGTATTTT. This encodes CASSFGGATDTQYF.

The rearrangement links TRBV12-5 to TRBJ2-1; 9 nucleotides match TRBD2. Looked up from germline, CDR1 is LGHNT and CDR2 is FRNRAP. J gave up 3 bases and V 6 bases, and 6 bases lay outside the gene matches. This CDR3 has 15 residues. The CDR3 DNA reads as TGTGCTAGTGGGACTCGACTAGCGGACTACAATGAGCAGTTCTTC. It specifies CASGTRLADYNEQFF.

This chain links TRBV7-9 with TRBJ2-2, with 7 positions matching TRBD1. V was pared by 5 bases and J by 6 bases, with 6 bases of the junction left unmatched. Germline V CDR1 and CDR2: SEHNR, FQNEAQ (reference sequence). CDR3 length: 14 residues. The CDR3, as DNA: TGTGCCAGCAGCCTGGTCCAGGGGGCCGGGGAGCTGTTTTTT. Residues: CASSLVQGAGELFF. The complete variable domain, with remaining parts taken from reference TRBV7-9 and TRBJ2-2, reads DTGVSQNPRHKITKRGQNVTFRCDPISEHNRLYWYRQTLGQGPEFLTYFQNEAQLEKSRLLSDRFSAERPKGSFSTLEIQRTEQGDSAMYLCASSLVQGAGELFFGEGSRLTVL.

V gene TRBV6-1 combines with J gene TRBJ2-7; D is perhaps TRBD2 (6 bases). Germline V gene lookup returns CDR1 MNHNS and CDR2 SASEGT. V lost 2 bases and J lost 0, with 14 bases in between. This CDR3 comprises 16 residues. CDR3 region: CASSENGFGGSYEQYF. The CDR3 region has the DNA TGTGCCAGCAGTGAAAATGGCTTCGGGGGCTCCTACGAGCAGTACTTC.

The rearrangement joins TRBV6-1 to TRBJ1-6; possibly TRBD1 for D (6 bases). The CDR3 totals 15 residues. In germline, CDR1 is MNHNS, CDR2 SASEGT. The V end was cut by 2 bases, the J end by 7 bases, with 12 bases between. CDR3 nucleotide sequence: TGTGCCAGCAGTGAAAACTTTGGACAGAATTCACCCCTCCACTTT. Protein: CASSENFGQNSPLHF.

The DNA of the CDR3 is TGTGCCAGCAGCGGCGGTTCGAACACCGGGGAGCTGTTTTTT. Its translation: CASSGGSNTGELFF. This sequence joins TRBV9 and TRBJ2-2, with D unresolved. With 3 bases removed from V and 0 bases from J, the gap between germline ends came to 6 bases. This CDR3 contains 14 residues. The V gene's germline CDR1 is SGDLS and CDR2 YYNGEE.

The sample holds one count of this clone. The chain carries TRBV3-1 (or the pseudogene TRBV3-2) and TRBJ2-7, with D perhaps TRBD2 (7 bases). Germline loops: CDR1 LGHDT, CDR2 YNNKEL (reference sequence). Trimming shortened V by 2 bases and J by 2 bases, and 19 bases separated the two germline ends. CDR3 length: 17 amino acids. CDR3 DNA: TGTGCCAGCAGCCAAACGCCCGGGGGGCTGGATACCTACGAGCAGTACTTC. Its translation: CASSQTPGGLDTYEQYF.

The chain employs TRBV7-9 and TRBJ2-5; TRBD1 matches at 11 bases. This CDR3 comprises 18 residues. Germline V CDR1 and CDR2: SEHNR, FQNEAQ (reference sequence). V trimming: 5 bases; J trimming: 1 base; junction bases outside the gene matches: 12. This CDR3 is CASSPGQGVPLSQETQYF. In nucleotides, the CDR3 is TGTGCCAGCAGCCCGGGACAGGGGGTTCCGCTCTCCCAAGAGACCCAGTACTTC.

The J gene is TRBJ1-3, the V gene TRBV7-8; D is unclear. Germline values: CDR1 SGHVS, CDR2 FQNEAQ. Trimming cost V 5 bases and J 0 bases, with 11 bases left between them. The CDR3 runs 15 residues. Here the CDR3 DNA reads TGTGCCAGCAGCCCAGCAGGAGGCTCTGGAAACACCATATATTTT. Amino acids: CASSPAGGSGNTIYF.

The gene calls are TRBV18 and TRBJ2-3; D ambiguous. Germline V gives CDR1 KGHSH, CDR2 LQKENI. The CDR3 loop spans 15 amino acids. V was shortened by 0 bases and J by 0 bases, with 7 bases between the two germline ends. CDR3 region: CASSPPQTSTDTQYF. CDR3 coding DNA: TGTGCCAGCTCACCACCGCAGACTAGCACAGATACGCAGTATTTT. Based on the CDR3 plus reference TRBV18 and TRBJ2-3, the full variable domain is NAGVMQNPRHLVRRRGQEARLRCSPMKGHSHVYWYRQLPEEGLKFMVYLQKENIIDESGMPKERFSAEFPKEGPSILRIQQVVRGDSAAYFCASSPPQTSTDTQYFGPGTRLTVL.